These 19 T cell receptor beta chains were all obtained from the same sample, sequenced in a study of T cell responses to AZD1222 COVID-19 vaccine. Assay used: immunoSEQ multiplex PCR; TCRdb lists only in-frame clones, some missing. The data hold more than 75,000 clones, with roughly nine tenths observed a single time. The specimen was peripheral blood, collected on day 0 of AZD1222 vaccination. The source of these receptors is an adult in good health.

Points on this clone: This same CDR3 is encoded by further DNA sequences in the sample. The CDR3 coding sequence is TGTGCCAGTAGTATCGGGAGGAACACTGAAGCTTTCTTT. Protein product: CASSIGRNTEAFF. The rearrangement links TRBV19 to TRBJ1-1, with D unclear. Between the trimmed V and J ends, which lost 3 bases and 1 base, there was a span of 6 bases. This CDR3 region has 13 residues. CDR1 and CDR2 from the germline V gene are LNHDA and SQIVND (reference sequence).

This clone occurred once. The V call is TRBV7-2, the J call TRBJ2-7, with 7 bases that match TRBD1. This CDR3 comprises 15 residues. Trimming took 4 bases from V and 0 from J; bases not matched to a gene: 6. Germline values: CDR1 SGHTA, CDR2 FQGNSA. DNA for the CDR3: TGTGCCAGCAGCTGGGGGACAGTTAGCTCCTACGAGCAGTACTTC. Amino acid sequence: CASSWGTVSSYEQYF.

As DNA, the CDR3 is TGTGCCAGCAGTTACTTGATTAGGGGAAAAGCTTTCTTT. This sequence encodes CASSYLIRGKAFF. This chain uses TRBV6-2 or TRBV6-3 with TRBJ1-1, with a possible D match to TRBD1 (5 bases). Deletions cut 1 base from V and 9 bases from J, with 12 bases between. The CDR3 spans 13 residues. CDR1 is MNHEY and CDR2 is SVGEGT in the germline V gene.

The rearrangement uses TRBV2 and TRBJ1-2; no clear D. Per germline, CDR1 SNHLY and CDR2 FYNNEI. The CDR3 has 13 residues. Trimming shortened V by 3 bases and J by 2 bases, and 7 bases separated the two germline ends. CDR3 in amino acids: CASSDGRNYGYTF. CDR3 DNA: TGTGCCAGCAGTGACGGGCGGAACTATGGCTACACCTTC.

CDR3 DNA: TGTGCCAGCAGCAAAGGTGGGCGGAACACTGAAGCTTTCTTT. The encoded protein is CASSKGGRNTEAFF. The chain combines TRBV21-1 with TRBJ1-1; the table's D call, TRBD1, was not checked against the DNA. TRBV21-1 is designated a pseudogene. There are 14 residues in the CDR3.

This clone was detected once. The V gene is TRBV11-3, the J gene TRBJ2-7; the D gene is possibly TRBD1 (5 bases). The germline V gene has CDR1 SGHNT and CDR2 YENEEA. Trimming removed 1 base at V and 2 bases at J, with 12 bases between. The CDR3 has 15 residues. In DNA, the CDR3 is TGTGCCAGCAGCTTAGCTGGTGGGGCAACCTACGAGCAGTACTTC. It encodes CASSLAGGATYEQYF.

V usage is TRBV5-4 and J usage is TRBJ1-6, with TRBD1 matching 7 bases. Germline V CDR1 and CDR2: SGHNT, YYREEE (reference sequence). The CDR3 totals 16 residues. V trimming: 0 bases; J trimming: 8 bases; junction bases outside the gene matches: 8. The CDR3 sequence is CASSLATGQRDSPLHF. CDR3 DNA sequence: TGTGCCAGCAGCTTGGCCACGGGACAGAGGGATTCACCCCTCCACTTT.

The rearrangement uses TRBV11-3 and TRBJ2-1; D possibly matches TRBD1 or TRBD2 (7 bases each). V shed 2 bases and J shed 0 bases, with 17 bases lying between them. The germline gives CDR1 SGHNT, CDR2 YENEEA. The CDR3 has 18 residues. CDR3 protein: CASSLYRGGTVSYNEQFF. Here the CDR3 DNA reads TGTGCCAGCAGCTTATACCGGGGAGGGACAGTCTCCTACAATGAGCAGTTCTTC.

The CDR3 loop reads CASSQEAGGPIGELFF. The CDR3 DNA reads as TGCGCCAGCAGCCAAGAGGCGGGGGGGCCGATCGGGGAGCTGTTTTTT. V gene TRBV4-3 combines with J gene TRBJ2-2, with 9 bases aligning to TRBD2. The CDR3 runs 16 residues. The germline CDR1 and CDR2 sequences are LGHNA and YSLEER. V lost 0 bases, J lost 7 bases, and 6 bases stayed unmatched.

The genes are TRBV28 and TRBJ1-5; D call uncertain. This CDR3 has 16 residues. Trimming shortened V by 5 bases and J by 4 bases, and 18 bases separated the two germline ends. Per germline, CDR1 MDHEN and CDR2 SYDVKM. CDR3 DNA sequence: TGTGCCAGCAGTAATTTAGGACGGCTCGTTAATCAGCCCCAGCATTTT. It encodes CASSNLGRLVNQPQHF. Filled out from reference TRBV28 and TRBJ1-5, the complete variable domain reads DVKVTQSSRYLVKRTGEKVFLECVQDMDHENMFWYRQDPGLGLRLIYFSYDVKMKEKGDIPEGYSVSREKKERFSLILESASTNQTSMYLCASSNLGRLVNQPQHFGDGTRLSIL.

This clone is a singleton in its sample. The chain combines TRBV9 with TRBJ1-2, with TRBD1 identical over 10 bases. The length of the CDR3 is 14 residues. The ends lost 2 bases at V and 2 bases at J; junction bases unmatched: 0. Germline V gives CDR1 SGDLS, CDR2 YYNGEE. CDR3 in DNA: TGTGCCAGCAGCGTGGGACAGGGGAACTATGGCTACACCTTC. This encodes CASSVGQGNYGYTF.

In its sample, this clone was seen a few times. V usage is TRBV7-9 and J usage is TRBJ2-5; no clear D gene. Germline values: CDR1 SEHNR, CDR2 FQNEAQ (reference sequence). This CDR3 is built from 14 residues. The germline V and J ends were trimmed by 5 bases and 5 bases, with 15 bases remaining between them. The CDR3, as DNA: TGTGCCAGCAGCCCCCGGACGGTTCTCGAGACCCAGTACTTC. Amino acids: CASSPRTVLETQYF.

CDR3 in DNA: TGTGCCAGCAGTACAATCGGTTTCATTTCCGAGCAGTACTTC. The encoded protein is CASSTIGFISEQYF. V gene TRBV5-6 combines with J gene TRBJ2-7; D not resolved. V was cut by 5 bases and J by 6 bases, with 18 bases left in between. The CDR3 has 14 amino acids. CDR1 is SGHDT, CDR2 YYEEEE, per germline.

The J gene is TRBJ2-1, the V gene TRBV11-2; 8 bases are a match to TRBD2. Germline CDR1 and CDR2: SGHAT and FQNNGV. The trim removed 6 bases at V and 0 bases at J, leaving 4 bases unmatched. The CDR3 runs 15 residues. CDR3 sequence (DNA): TGTGCCAGCAGTCGCGGGGGGAGCTCCTACAATGAGCAGTTCTTC. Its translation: CASSRGGSSYNEQFF.

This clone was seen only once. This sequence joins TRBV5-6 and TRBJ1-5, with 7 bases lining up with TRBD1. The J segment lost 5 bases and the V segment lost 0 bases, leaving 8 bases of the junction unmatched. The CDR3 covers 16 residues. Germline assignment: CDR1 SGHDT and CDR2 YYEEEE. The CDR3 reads CASSLGVTGNYQPQHF. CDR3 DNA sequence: TGTGCCAGCAGCTTGGGGGTGACAGGGAACTATCAGCCCCAGCATTTT.

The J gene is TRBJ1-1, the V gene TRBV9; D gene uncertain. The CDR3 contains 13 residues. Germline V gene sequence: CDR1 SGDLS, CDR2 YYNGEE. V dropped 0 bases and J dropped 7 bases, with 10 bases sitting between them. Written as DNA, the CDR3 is TGTGCCAGCAGCGTAGAAGGACTGGGTGAAGCTTTCTTT. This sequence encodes CASSVEGLGEAFF.

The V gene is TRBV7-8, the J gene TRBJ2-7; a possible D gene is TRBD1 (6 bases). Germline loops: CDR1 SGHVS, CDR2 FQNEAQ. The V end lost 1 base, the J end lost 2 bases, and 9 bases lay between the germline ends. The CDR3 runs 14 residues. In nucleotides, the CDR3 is TGTGCCAGCAGCTTAGAACAGGGTCCCTACGAGCAGTACTTC. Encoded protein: CASSLEQGPYEQYF.

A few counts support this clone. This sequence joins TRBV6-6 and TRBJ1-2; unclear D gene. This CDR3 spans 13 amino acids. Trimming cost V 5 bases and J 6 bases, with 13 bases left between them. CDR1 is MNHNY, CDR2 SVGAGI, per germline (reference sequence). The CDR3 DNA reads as TGTGCCAGCAGTCTCCAGCCTACGCATGGCTACACCTTC. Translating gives CASSLQPTHGYTF.

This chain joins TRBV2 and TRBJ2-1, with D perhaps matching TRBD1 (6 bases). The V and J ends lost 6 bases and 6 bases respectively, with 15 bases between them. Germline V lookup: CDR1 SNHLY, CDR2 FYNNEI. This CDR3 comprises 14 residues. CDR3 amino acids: CASSHPYRVNEQFF. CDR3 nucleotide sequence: TGTGCCAGCAGCCATCCTTACAGGGTCAATGAGCAGTTCTTC.